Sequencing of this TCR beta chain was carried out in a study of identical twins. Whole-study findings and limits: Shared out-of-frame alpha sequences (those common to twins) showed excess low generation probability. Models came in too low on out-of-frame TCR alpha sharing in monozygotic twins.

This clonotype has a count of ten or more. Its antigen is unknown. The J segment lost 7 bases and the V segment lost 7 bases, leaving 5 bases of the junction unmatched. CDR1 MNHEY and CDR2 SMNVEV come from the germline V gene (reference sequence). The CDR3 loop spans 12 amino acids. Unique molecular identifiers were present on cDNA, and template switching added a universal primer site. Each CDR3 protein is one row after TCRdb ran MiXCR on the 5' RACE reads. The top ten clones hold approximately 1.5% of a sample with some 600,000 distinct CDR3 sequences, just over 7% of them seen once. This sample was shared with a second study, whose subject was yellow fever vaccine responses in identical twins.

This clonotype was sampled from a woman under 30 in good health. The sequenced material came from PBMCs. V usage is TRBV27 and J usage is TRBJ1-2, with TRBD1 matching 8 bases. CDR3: CASKGQGIGYTF. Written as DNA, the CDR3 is TGTGCCAGCAAAGGACAGGGAATTGGCTACACCTTC.